This note documents a single T cell receptor (beta chain) sequence. Its specificity is not known. These data belong to a study of identical twins. The germline V gene has CDR1 MNHEY and CDR2 SMNVEV (reference sequence). The length of the CDR3 is 16 residues. Trimming took 5 bases from V and 0 from J, leaving 17 bases between them. TCRdb used MiXCR to reprocess the 5' RACE reads, holding one entry per CDR3 protein. The sample yields 1.5 million to 2 million distinct CDR3 sequences, less than 40% seen once. Findings and limits, study-wide: Out-of-frame alpha sequences that twins shared showed excess low generation probability. Cross-sectional statistical analysis, not tracking of the same donors, underpinned the conclusions.

V and J are TRBV27 and TRBJ2-7; D is perhaps TRBD2 (5 bases). The TCR was taken from a newborn girl in good health. Input material: cord blood. CDR3 nucleotides: TGTGCCAGCAGTGGAGGAGTAGCTCTAAGCTCCTACGAGCAGTACTTC. It codes for CASSGGVALSSYEQYF.